This TCR beta chain was profiled in a study of blood T cell repertoires in COVID-19. Study at large: The United States, Italy and Spain were the sources of the acute and convalescent COVID-19 samples.

This table comes from immunoSEQ multiplex PCR, and its TCRdb copy is limited to in-frame clones, with some not included. The data contain 200,000 to 250,000 clones, 70% to 90% of them singletons. This receptor was taken from a woman in her forties or fifties with COVID-19, enrolled during active disease. The sample was peripheral blood.

The CDR3 DNA reads as TGCGCCAGCAGCCAAGGGATGAAGGTAGCGGGGGGGCAGACGCAGTACTTC. This codes for CASSQGMKVAGGQTQYF. The chain combines TRBV4-3 with TRBJ2-7, with 11 bases lining up with TRBD2. The CDR3 sequence is 17 residues long. CDR1 LGHNA and CDR2 YSLEER come from the germline V gene. The V and J ends lost 1 base and 9 bases, in that order; junction bases with no gene match: 14.